The 15 T cell receptor beta chains reported below all come from one sample, sequenced in a study of control samples from healthy donors and cancer patients. Sequencing used immunoSEQ multiplex PCR; TCRdb keeps in-frame clones, though not all of them. The sample holds about 34,000 clones, approximately 86% seen once. The sequenced material came from PBMCs. These receptors originate from a woman aged 40-49 years with lung cancer.

Regarding this clone: This specimen includes other DNA sequences encoding the same CDR3. The rearrangement links TRBV3-1 (or the pseudogene TRBV3-2) to TRBJ2-5, with 8 nucleotides matching TRBD2. CDR3 size: 16 residues. J lost 5 bases, V lost 1 base, and 9 bases had no gene match. The germline V gene has CDR1 LGHDT and CDR2 YNNKEL (reference sequence). CDR3 loop: CASSQAGAGGGETQYF. The CDR3 bases are TGTGCCAGCAGCCAAGCAGGGGCGGGGGGTGGCGAGACCCAGTACTTC.

The chain recombines TRBV2 with TRBJ1-2; 7 bases match TRBD1. CDR3 length: 15 amino acids. Per germline, CDR1 SNHLY and CDR2 FYNNEI. J lost 3 bases, V lost 6 bases, and 10 bases had no gene match. CDR3 coding DNA: TGTGCCAGCAGCGAAAACAGGGGCAGGTACTATGGCTACACCTTC. It is translated as CASSENRGRYYGYTF.

This rearrangement joins TRBV6-2 or TRBV6-3 to TRBJ1-1; TRBD1 agrees at 7 bases. The germline CDR1 and CDR2 sequences are MNHEY and SVGEGT. The V and J ends lost 4 bases and 4 bases, in that order; junction bases with no gene match: 18. CDR3 length: 18 residues. The CDR3 region has the DNA TGTGCCAGCAGTTCCCGACAGGGCGGGATGAAGTGGGGCACTGAAGCTTTCTTT. This sequence encodes CASSSRQGGMKWGTEAFF.

This sequence joins TRBV20-1 and TRBJ2-7, with D hard to call. V gave up 6 bases and J gave up 1 base, with 7 bases separating them. Germline CDR1 and CDR2: DFQATT and SNEGSKA (reference sequence). The CDR3 is 11 amino acids. The CDR3: CSASKSYEQYF. In nucleotides, the CDR3 is TGCAGTGCGTCTAAGTCCTACGAGCAGTACTTC.

The chain links TRBV2 to TRBJ1-1, with a possible D match to TRBD1 (6 bases). The CDR3 contains 14 residues. With 7 bases removed from V and 5 bases from J, the gap between germline ends came to 17 bases. CDR1 and CDR2 (germline): SNHLY, FYNNEI. CDR3 DNA sequence: TGTGCCAGCACCCTTGGGGGGGCCGGGACTGAAGCTTTCTTT. Its protein is CASTLGGAGTEAFF.

This clone has only one observation. The DNA of the CDR3 is TGTGCCAGCAGGGGAACCTCTTACTATGGCTACACCTTC. This encodes CASRGTSYYGYTF. The chain combines TRBV6-5 with TRBJ1-2, with D hard to call. The CDR3 length is 13 residues. Trimming pared 6 bases from V and 3 bases from J, leaving 11 bases between. CDR1 MNHEY and CDR2 SVGAGI come from the germline V gene.

Written as DNA, the CDR3 is TGTGCCAGCAGCCAAGACCGACAGGGAGAAACACAGAACTATGGCTACACCTTC. This codes for CASSQDRQGETQNYGYTF. The chain carries TRBV4-2 and TRBJ1-2; TRBD1 matches at 7 bases. The CDR3 consists of 18 residues. Germline trimming cut 0 bases from V and 2 bases from J; bases unmatched to any gene: 12. Looked up from germline, CDR1 is LGHNA and CDR2 is YNFKEQ.

V and J are TRBV4-3 and TRBJ2-7; D may be TRBD1 or TRBD2 (5 bases each). There are 16 residues in the CDR3. V gave up 0 bases and J gave up 6 bases, with 18 bases separating them. Germline CDR1 LGHNA, CDR2 YSLEER. CDR3 DNA: TGCGCCAGCAGCCAAGACCCGGGACGGAGCTTCACCGAGCAGTACTTC. Protein product: CASSQDPGRSFTEQYF.

V gene TRBV5-1 combines with J gene TRBJ1-1; a weak D match, TRBD1 (6 bases). CDR3 length: 14 residues. Trimming cost V 2 bases and J 5 bases, with 13 bases left between them. Per the germline V gene, CDR1 is SGHRS and CDR2 is YFSETQ. In DNA, the CDR3 is TGCGCCAGCAGCTTACAGGGTAGGGAAACTGAAGCTTTCTTT. The encoded protein is CASSLQGRETEAFF.

The chain joins TRBV4-1 to TRBJ1-3, with D perhaps matching TRBD1 (5 bases). V was pared by 4 bases and J by 4 bases, with 11 bases between. The CDR3 extends over 14 amino acids. The germline gives CDR1 MGHRA, CDR2 YSYEKL. The CDR3 region is CASSLQGIGNTIYF. Written as DNA, the CDR3 is TGCGCCAGCAGCCTGCAGGGAATCGGAAACACCATATATTTT.

This clone has just a few counts. The chain is built from TRBV6-1 and TRBJ1-5, with no clear D. The germline V gene has CDR1 MNHNS and CDR2 SASEGT. The CDR3 covers 12 residues. Trimming stripped 5 bases from V and 3 bases from J, with 5 bases between. This CDR3 is CASSLDNQPQHF. The CDR3 DNA reads TGTGCCAGCAGTTTGGACAATCAGCCCCAGCATTTT.

The chain uses TRBV9 and TRBJ2-5; 10 bases fit TRBD2. J was trimmed by 1 base and V by 2 bases; bases with no gene match: 2. There are 15 residues in the CDR3. Germline V gene data show CDR1 as SGDLS and CDR2 as YYNGEE. DNA of the CDR3: TGTGCCAGCAGCGTTAGCGGGGGGACCCAAGAGACCCAGTACTTC. This encodes CASSVSGGTQETQYF.

This clone was found a few times. The chain couples TRBV28 to TRBJ1-4; TRBD1 aligns across 7 bases. The germline V gene has CDR1 MDHEN and CDR2 SYDVKM. V lost 2 bases to trimming and J lost 5 bases; unmatched junction nucleotides: 5. The CDR3 runs 15 residues. CDR3 sequence reads: CASSLPGQRNEKLFF. The DNA for the CDR3 is TGTGCCAGCAGTTTACCGGGACAGAGAAATGAAAAACTGTTTTTT.

The chain has TRBV6-4 and TRBJ2-5; D is possibly TRBD1 (6 bases). CDR1 MRHNA and CDR2 SNTAGT come from the germline V gene. Trimming removed 3 bases at V and 2 bases at J, with 19 bases between. CDR3 length equals 17 residues. CDR3 residues: CASSETQPPDRQETQYF. As DNA, the CDR3 is TGTGCCAGCAGTGAGACCCAGCCCCCGGACAGACAAGAGACCCAGTACTTC.

J is TRBJ1-5 and V is TRBV28, with D perhaps matching TRBD1 (6 bases). V was cut by 3 bases and J by 6 bases, with 12 bases left in between. CDR3 length: 14 amino acids. Germline assignment: CDR1 MDHEN and CDR2 SYDVKM. This CDR3 reads CASSLTGGGQPQHF. The CDR3 region has the DNA TGTGCCAGCAGTTTGACGGGGGGCGGTCAGCCCCAGCATTTT. The full variable domain, rest sourced from reference TRBV28 and TRBJ1-5, is DVKVTQSSRYLVKRTGEKVFLECVQDMDHENMFWYRQDPGLGLRLIYFSYDVKMKEKGDIPEGYSVSREKKERFSLILESASTNQTSMYLCASSLTGGGQPQHFGDGTRLSIL.